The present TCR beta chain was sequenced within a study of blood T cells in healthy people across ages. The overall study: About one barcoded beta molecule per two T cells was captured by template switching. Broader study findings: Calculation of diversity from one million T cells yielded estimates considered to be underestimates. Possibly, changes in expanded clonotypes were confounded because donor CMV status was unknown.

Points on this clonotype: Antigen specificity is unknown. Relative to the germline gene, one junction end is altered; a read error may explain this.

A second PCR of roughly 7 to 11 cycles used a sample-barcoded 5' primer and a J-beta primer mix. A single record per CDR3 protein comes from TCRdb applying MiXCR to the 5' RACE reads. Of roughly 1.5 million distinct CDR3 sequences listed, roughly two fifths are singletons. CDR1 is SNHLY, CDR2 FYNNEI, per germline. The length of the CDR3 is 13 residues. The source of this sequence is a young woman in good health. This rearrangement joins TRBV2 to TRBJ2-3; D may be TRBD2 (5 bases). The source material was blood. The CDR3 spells CTSSPLEADTQYF. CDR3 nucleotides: TGTACCAGCAGTCCCCTGGAGGCAGATACGCAGTATTTT.